This T cell receptor (beta chain) was retrieved from a study of control samples from healthy donors and cancer patients. TCRdb's table, derived via immunoSEQ multiplex PCR, lists solely in-frame clones and lacks some. The data show roughly 49,000 clones, more than 70% seen once. The J segment lost 7 bases and the V segment lost 6 bases, leaving 9 bases of the junction unmatched. Germline V CDR1 and CDR2: KGHSH, LQKENI. The CDR3 sequence is 15 residues long. The sample consisted of PBMCs. The chain employs TRBV18 and TRBJ2-1, with 10 positions matching TRBD1. This clonotype originated in a man in his fifties with head and neck cancer. The CDR3 region has the DNA TGTGCCAGCTCCCCGGGGGACAGGGGTAGGAATGAGCAGTTCTTC. This translates into CASSPGDRGRNEQFF.